These 5 T cell receptor beta chains share one sample of origin, sequenced in a study of T-cell reconstitution after alpha-beta-depleted transplantation in children. Unique molecular identifiers were used in preparing the TCRbeta library. Via MiXCR, TCRdb re-called the PCR reads, giving one row per CDR3 protein. The sample holds some 490,000 distinct CDR3 sequences, approximately 12% seen once. Sequenced here: PBMCs from the stem cell graft donor, sampled from the stem cell graft. Receptors were obtained from a human donor who donated a stem cell graft to a child with combined immunodeficiency.

This clonotype has ten or more counts. This chain joins TRBV6-5 and TRBJ1-1; 7 nucleotides agree with TRBD1. After removal of 0 bases from V and 8 bases from J, the junction contained 3 bases not matched to a gene. The CDR3 is made up of 13 amino acids. From germline, CDR1 is MNHEY and CDR2 SVGAGI. CDR3 sequence: CASSYSGTAEAFF. The CDR3 bases are TGTGCCAGCAGTTACTCTGGGACAGCCGAAGCTTTCTTT.

Many counts were recorded for this clonotype. The rearrangement uses TRBV3-1 and TRBJ2-2; D perhaps matches TRBD2 (7 bases). The ends were cut back, 0 bases at V and 3 bases at J, with 23 bases in the middle. This CDR3 comprises 20 residues. Germline CDR1 reads LGHDT; CDR2 reads YNNKEL (reference sequence). CDR3 nucleotide sequence: TGTGCCAGCAGCCAAGATTTTTATATTCGCGGGGGCACGGACACCGGGGAGCTGTTTTTT. Encoded protein: CASSQDFYIRGGTDTGELFF. The complete variable domain, with remaining parts taken from reference TRBV3-1 and TRBJ2-2, reads DTAVSQTPKYLVTQMGNDKSIKCEQNLGHDTMYWYKQDSKKFLKIMFSYNNKELIINETVPNRFSPKSPDKAHLNLHINSLELGDSAVYFCASSQDFYIRGGTDTGELFFGEGSRLTVL.

This clonotype has just a few counts. The chain combines TRBV27 with TRBJ2-1; D is undetermined. Looked up from germline, CDR1 is MNHEY and CDR2 is SMNVEV (reference sequence). V lost 2 bases, J lost 6 bases, and 8 bases lay in between. The CDR3 extends over 13 amino acids. The chain's CDR3 is CASSLTGFNEQFF. The CDR3 region has the DNA TGTGCCAGCAGTTTAACCGGTTTCAATGAGCAGTTCTTC.

The V gene is TRBV7-3, the J gene TRBJ2-3; no definite D call. Trimming shortened V by 3 bases and J by 5 bases, and 15 bases separated the two germline ends. Looked up from germline, CDR1 is SGHTA and CDR2 is FQGTGA. This CDR3 comprises 15 residues. For the CDR3, the DNA is TGTGCCAGCAGCTTGGGGATTAGCTACAGAGATACGCAGTATTTT. Amino acids: CASSLGISYRDTQYF.

This CDR3 reads CASSQYPDEQYF. CDR3 sequence (DNA): TGTGCCAGCAGCCAATATCCGGACGAGCAGTACTTC. J is TRBJ2-7 and V is TRBV3-1; no definite D call. The germline gives CDR1 LGHDT, CDR2 YNNKEL (reference sequence). The length of the CDR3 is 12 residues. Trimming stripped 2 bases from V and 5 bases from J, with 7 bases between.